This T cell receptor beta chain is drawn from a study of a mutant IDH1 vaccine in newly diagnosed glioma. Overall study: The treated group averaged 40.4 years old and was around 62% male, around 38% female.

In the case of this clone: No antigen is known for it.

Produced via immunoSEQ multiplex PCR; TCRdb's table is partial and in-frame only. The data contain tens of thousands of clones, about 90% of them singletons. Germline V gene lookup returns CDR1 SQVTM and CDR2 ANQGSEA. Trimming pared 4 bases from V and 4 bases from J, leaving 11 bases between. The CDR3 consists of 14 residues. Regarding time point: week 35, safety follow-up. The content of each vaccine dose was 300 ug of mutant IDH1 20-mer peptide, and topical imiquimod accompanied it. The material sequenced was PBMCs, taken from a glioma patient whose treatment included an IDH1 peptide vaccine. This chain connects TRBV29-1 to TRBJ2-6; D possibly corresponds to TRBD1 (6 bases). This receptor was identified in a man aged 40-49 years with glioma. As DNA, the CDR3 is TGCAGCGTTGGGACAGCTCTGGGGGCCAACGTCCTGACTTTC. This sequence encodes CSVGTALGANVLTF.